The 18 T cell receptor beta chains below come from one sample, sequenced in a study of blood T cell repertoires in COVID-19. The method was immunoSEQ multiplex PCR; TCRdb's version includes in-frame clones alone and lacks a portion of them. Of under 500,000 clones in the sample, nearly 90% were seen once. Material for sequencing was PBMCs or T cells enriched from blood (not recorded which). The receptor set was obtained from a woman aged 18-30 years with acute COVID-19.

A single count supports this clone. The DNA of the CDR3 is TGTGCCAGTAGTATAGGGGCAGGGAACCTCCTCAATCAGCCCCAGCATTTT. Protein sequence: CASSIGAGNLLNQPQHF. The gene calls are TRBV19 and TRBJ1-5, with D perhaps TRBD1 (5 bases). There are 17 residues in the CDR3. Germline CDR1 and CDR2: LNHDA and SQIVND (reference sequence). Deletions cut 1 base from V and 3 bases from J, with 16 bases between.

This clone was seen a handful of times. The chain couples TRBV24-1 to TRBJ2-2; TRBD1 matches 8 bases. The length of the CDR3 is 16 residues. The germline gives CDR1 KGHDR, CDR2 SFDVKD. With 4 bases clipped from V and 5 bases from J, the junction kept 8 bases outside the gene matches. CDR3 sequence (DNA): TGTGCCACCAGTGACGCCGGGACAGGTCGGACCGGGGAGCTGTTTTTT. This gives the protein CATSDAGTGRTGELFF.

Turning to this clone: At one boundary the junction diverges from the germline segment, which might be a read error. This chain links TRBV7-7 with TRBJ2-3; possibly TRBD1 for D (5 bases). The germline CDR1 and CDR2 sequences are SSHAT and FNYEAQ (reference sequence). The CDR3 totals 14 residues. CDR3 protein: CASSQGLWTDTQYF. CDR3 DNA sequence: TGTGCTAGCAGCCAGGGATTATGGACAGATACGCAGTATTTT.

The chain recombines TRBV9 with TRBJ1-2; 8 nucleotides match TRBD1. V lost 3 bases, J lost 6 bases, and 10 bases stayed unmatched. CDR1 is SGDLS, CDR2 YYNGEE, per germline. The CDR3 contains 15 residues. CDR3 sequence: CASSAATGVWNGYTF. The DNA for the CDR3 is TGTGCCAGCAGCGCCGCGACAGGGGTTTGGAATGGCTACACCTTC. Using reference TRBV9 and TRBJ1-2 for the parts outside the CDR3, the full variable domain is DSGVTQTPKHLITATGQRVTLRCSPRSGDLSVYWYQQSLDQGLQFLIQYYNGEERAKGNILERFSAQQFPDLHSELNLSSLELGDSALYFCASSAATGVWNGYTFGSGTRLTVV.

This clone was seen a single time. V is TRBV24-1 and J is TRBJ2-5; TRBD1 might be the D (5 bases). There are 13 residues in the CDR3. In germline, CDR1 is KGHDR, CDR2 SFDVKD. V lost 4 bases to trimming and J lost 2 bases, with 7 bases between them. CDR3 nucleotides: TGTGCCACCAGTGAAGACAGTCAAGAGACCCAGTACTTC. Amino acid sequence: CATSEDSQETQYF.

In nucleotides, the CDR3 is TGCGCCAGCAGCTTTAGTAGTTCTAGCACAGATACGCAGTATTTT. Protein product: CASSFSSSSTDTQYF. The chain links TRBV5-1 to TRBJ2-3; D unclear. The CDR3 runs to 15 residues. Trimming removed 2 bases from V and 0 bases from J, with 10 bases in between. CDR1 is SGHRS, CDR2 YFSETQ, per germline. The whole variable domain, filled in from reference TRBV5-1 and TRBJ2-3, reads KAGVTQTPRYLIKTRGQQVTLSCSPISGHRSVSWYQQTPGQGLQFLFEYFSETQRNKGNFPGRFSGRQFSNSRSEMNVSTLELGDSALYLCASSFSSSSTDTQYFGPGTRLTVL.

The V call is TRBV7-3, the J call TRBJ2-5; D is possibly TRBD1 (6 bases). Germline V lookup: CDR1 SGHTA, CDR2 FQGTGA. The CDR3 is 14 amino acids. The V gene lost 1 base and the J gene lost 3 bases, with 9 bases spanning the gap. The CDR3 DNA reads TGTGCCAGCAGCTTAAAGGGGGATAAAGAGACCCAGTACTTC. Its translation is CASSLKGDKETQYF.

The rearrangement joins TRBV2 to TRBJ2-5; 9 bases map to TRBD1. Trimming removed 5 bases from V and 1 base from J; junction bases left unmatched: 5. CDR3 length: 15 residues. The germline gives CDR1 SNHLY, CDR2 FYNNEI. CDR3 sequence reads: CASSTPGQGQETQYF. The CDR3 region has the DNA TGTGCCAGCAGTACTCCGGGACAGGGCCAAGAGACCCAGTACTTC. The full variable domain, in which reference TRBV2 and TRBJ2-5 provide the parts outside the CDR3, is EPEVTQTPSHQVTQMGQEVILRCVPISNHLYFYWYRQILGQKVEFLVSFYNNEISEKSEIFDDQFSVERPDGSNFTLKIRSTKLEDSAMYFCASSTPGQGQETQYFGPGTRLLVL.

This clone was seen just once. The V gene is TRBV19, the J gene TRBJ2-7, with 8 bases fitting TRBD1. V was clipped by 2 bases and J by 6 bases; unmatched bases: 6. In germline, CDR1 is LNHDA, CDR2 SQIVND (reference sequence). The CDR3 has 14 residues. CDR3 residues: CASSIQGAQSEQYF. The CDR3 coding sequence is TGTGCCAGTAGTATACAGGGGGCGCAATCCGAGCAGTACTTC.

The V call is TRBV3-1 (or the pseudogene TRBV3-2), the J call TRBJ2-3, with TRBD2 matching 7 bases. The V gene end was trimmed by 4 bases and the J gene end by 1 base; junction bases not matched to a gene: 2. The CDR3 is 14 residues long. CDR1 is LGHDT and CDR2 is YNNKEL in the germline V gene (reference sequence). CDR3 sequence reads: CASSLSGGTDTQYF. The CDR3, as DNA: TGTGCCAGCAGCCTCAGCGGGGGCACAGATACGCAGTATTTT.

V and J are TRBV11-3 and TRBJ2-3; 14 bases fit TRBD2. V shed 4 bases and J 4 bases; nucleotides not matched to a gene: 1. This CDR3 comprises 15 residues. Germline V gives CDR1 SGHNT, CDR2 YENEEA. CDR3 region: CASSSGLAGADTQYF. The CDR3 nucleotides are TGTGCCAGCAGCTCGGGACTAGCGGGAGCAGATACGCAGTATTTT.

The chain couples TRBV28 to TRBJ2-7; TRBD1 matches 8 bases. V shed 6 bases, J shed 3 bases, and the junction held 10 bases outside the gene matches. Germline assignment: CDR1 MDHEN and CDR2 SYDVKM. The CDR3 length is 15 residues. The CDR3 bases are TGTGCCAGCAGCGGACAGGGCACTTTCCACTACGAGCAGTACTTC. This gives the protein CASSGQGTFHYEQYF.

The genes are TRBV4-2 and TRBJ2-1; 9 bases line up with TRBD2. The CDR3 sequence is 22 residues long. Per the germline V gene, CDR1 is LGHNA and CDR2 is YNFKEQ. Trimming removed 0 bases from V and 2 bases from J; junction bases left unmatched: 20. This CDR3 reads CASSQEASVSLAGSSTYNEQFF. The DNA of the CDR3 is TGTGCCAGCAGCCAAGAAGCGTCCGTGTCGCTAGCGGGGAGCTCAACCTACAATGAGCAGTTCTTC.

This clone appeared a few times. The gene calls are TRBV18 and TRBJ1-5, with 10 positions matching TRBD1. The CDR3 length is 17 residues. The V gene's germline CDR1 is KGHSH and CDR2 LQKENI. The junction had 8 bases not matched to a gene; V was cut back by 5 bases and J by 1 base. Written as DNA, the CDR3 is TGTGCCAGCTCATCCCGACAGGGGGCTCGAAGCAATCAGCCCCAGCATTTT. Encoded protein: CASSSRQGARSNQPQHF.

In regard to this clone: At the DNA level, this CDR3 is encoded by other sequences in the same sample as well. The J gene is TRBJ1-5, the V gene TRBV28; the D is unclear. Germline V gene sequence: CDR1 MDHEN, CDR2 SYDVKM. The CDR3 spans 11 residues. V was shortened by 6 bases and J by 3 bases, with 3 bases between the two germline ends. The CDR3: CASSNNQPQHF. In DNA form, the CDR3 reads TGTGCCAGCAGCAACAATCAGCCCCAGCATTTT.

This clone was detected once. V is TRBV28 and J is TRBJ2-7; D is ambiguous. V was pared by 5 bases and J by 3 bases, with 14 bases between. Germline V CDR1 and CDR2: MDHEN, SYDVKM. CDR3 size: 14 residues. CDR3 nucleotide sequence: TGTGCCAGCAGTCCGTACGGGTCAGACTACGAGCAGTACTTC. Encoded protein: CASSPYGSDYEQYF.

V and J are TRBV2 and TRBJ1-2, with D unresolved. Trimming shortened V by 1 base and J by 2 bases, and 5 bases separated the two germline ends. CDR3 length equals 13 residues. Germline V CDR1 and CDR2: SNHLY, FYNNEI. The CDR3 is CASSEVQNYGYTF. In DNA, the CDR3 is TGTGCCAGCAGTGAAGTTCAGAACTATGGCTACACCTTC.

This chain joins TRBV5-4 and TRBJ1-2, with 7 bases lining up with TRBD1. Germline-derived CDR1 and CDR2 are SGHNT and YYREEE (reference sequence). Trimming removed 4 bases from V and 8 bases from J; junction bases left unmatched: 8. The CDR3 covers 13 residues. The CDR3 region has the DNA TGTGCCAGCAGCCGACAGGGCAGCGGCGGCTACACCTTC. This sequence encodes CASSRQGSGGYTF.